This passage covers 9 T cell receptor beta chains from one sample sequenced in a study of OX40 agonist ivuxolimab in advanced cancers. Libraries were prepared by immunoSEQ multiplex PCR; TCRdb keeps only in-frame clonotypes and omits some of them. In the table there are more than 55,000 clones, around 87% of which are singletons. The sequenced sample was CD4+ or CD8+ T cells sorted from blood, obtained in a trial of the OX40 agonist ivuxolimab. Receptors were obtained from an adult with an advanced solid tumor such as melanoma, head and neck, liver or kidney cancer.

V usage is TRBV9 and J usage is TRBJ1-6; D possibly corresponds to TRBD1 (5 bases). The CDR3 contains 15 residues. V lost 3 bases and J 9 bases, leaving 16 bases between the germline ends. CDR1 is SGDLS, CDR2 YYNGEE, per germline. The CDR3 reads CASSEVRDFLSPLHF. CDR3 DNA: TGTGCCAGCAGCGAGGTGCGGGACTTTCTTTCACCCCTCCACTTT.

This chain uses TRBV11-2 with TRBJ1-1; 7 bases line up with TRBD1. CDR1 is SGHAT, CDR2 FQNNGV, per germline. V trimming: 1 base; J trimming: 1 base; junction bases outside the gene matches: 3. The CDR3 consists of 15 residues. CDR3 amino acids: CASSLVNRGNTEAFF. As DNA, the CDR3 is TGTGCCAGCAGCTTAGTTAACAGGGGGAACACTGAAGCTTTCTTT.

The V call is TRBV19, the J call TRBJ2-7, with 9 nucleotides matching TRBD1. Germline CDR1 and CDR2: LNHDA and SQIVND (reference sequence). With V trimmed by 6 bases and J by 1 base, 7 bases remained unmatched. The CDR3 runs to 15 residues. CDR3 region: CASSRYGTGSYEQYF. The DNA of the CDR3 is TGTGCCAGTAGCAGATACGGGACAGGGTCCTACGAGCAGTACTTC. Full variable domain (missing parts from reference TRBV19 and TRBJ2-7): DGGITQSPKYLFRKEGQNVTLSCEQNLNHDAMYWYRQDPGQGLRLIYYSQIVNDFQKGDIAEGYSVSREKKESFPLTVTSAQKNPTAFYLCASSRYGTGSYEQYFGPGTRLTVT.

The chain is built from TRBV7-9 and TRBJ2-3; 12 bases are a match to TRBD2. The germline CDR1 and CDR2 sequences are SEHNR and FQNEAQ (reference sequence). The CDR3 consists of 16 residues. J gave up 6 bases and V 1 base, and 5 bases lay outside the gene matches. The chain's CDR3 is CASSLGLAGVGDTQYF. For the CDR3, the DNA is TGTGCCAGCAGCTTAGGACTAGCGGGAGTTGGCGATACGCAGTATTTT.

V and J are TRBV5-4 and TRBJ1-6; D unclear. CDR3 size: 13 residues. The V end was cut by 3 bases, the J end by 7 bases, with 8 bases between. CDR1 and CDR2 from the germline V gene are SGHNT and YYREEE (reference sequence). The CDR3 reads CASSWTENSPLHF. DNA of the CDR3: TGTGCCAGCAGCTGGACTGAGAATTCACCCCTCCACTTT. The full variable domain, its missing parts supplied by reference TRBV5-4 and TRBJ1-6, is ETGVTQSPTHLIKTRGQQVTLRCSSQSGHNTVSWYQQALGQGPQFIFQYYREEENGRGNFPPRFSGLQFPNYSSELNVNALELDDSALYLCASSWTENSPLHFGNGTRLTVT.

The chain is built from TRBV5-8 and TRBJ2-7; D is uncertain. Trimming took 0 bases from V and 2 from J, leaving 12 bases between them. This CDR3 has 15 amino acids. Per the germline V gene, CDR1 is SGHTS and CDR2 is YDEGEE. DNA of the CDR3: TGTGCCAGCAGCTTGGGCCAGGATGGGACCTACGAGCAGTACTTC. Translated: CASSLGQDGTYEQYF.

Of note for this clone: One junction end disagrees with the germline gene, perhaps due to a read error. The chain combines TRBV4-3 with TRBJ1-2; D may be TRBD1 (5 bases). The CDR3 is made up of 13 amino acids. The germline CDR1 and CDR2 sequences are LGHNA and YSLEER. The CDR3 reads CASSQSAGRLPHF. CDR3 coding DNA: TGCGCCAGCAGCCAATCGGCAGGGCGGCTACCTCACTTC.

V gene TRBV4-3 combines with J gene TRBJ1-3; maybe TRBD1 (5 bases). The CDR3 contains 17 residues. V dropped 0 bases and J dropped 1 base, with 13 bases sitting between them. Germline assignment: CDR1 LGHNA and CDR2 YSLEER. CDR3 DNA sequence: TGCGCCAGCAGCCAAGATCTTCAGGGAGGATCTGGAAACACCATATATTTT. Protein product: CASSQDLQGGSGNTIYF.

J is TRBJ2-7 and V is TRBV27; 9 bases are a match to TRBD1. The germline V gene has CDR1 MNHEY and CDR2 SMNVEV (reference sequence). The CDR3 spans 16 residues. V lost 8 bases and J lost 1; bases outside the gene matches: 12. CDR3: CASQGQGLIRSYEQYF. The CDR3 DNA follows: TGTGCCAGCCAGGGACAGGGATTAATTCGTTCCTACGAGCAGTACTTC.